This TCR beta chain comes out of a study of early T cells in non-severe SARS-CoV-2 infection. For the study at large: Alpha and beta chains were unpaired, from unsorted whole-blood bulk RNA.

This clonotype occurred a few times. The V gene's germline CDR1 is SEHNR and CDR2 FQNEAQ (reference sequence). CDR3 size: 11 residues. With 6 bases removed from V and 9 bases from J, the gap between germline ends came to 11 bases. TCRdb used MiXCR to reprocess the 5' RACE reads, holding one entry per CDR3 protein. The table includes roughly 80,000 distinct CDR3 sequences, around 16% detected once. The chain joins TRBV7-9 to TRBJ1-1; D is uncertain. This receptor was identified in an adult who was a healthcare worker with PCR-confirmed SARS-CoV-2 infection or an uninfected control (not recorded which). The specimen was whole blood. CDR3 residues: CASSYDRKAFF. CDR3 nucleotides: TGTGCCAGCAGTTACGACCGAAAAGCTTTCTTT.